This T cell receptor (beta chain) was captured by sequencing in a study of blood T cell repertoires in COVID-19. CDR3 size: 14 residues. Trimming removed 8 bases from V and 1 base from J, with 15 bases in between. Germline assignment: CDR1 SGHVS and CDR2 FQNEAQ. Authors' analysis steps: Reference gene primer amplification in the assay estimated nucleated cell counts. Profiling relied on immunoSEQ multiplex PCR, and the TCRdb table lists in-frame clones only, not all of them. V and J calls and clone size are those listed in that table; D and trimming were worked out from the DNA. The sample shows about 370,000 clones, 85% to 90% of them seen only once.

The receptor's source is a man aged 18 to 29 who had recovered from COVID-19. The chain combines TRBV7-8 with TRBJ2-7; weak D call: TRBD1 (5 bases). The sample consisted of PBMCs or T cells enriched from blood (not recorded which). This CDR3 is CASQTGRMSYEQYF. The CDR3 DNA reads as TGTGCCAGCCAAACAGGACGAATGTCCTACGAGCAGTACTTC.